The 29 T cell receptor beta chains listed next were all sequenced from one sample in a study of T cells in Graves' hyperthyroidism and ophthalmopathy. The CDR3 regions of TCR beta were amplified from RNA transcripts. First-round RT-PCR of the TCR CDR3 relied on the HTBI primer set. MiXCR, applied by TCRdb to the multiplex PCR reads, yields one record per CDR3 protein. The data show some 800,000 distinct CDR3 sequences, 35% to 45% seen once. Source material: blood. The receptors stem from a man aged 18 to 29 with Graves' hyperthyroidism.

In its sample, this clonotype was seen a few times. The chain couples TRBV2 to TRBJ1-1, with D tentatively TRBD1 (5 bases). Germline V gene data show CDR1 as SNHLY and CDR2 as FYNNEI. With 5 bases removed from V and 3 bases from J, the gap between germline ends came to 10 bases. The CDR3 runs 13 residues. The CDR3 loop is CASSYLGDTEAFF. In DNA, the CDR3 is TGTGCCAGCAGTTACCTGGGGGACACTGAAGCTTTCTTT. Complete variable domain (other parts from reference TRBV2 and TRBJ1-1): EPEVTQTPSHQVTQMGQEVILRCVPISNHLYFYWYRQILGQKVEFLVSFYNNEISEKSEIFDDQFSVERPDGSNFTLKIRSTKLEDSAMYFCASSYLGDTEAFFGQGTRLTVV.

Concerning this clonotype: Because it lacks the conserved phenylalanine or tryptophan at the end, this CDR3 is likely a read error. The J gene is TRBJ2-5, the V gene TRBV7-8; the D is unclear. The V gene's germline CDR1 is SGHVS and CDR2 FQNEAQ. The CDR3 covers 12 residues. The ends were cut back, 8 bases at V and 4 bases at J, with 11 bases in the middle. The CDR3 region is CASSPPSETQYL. In DNA form, the CDR3 reads TGTGCCAGCTCACCACCATCAGAGACCCAGTACTTG.

This clonotype came up a few times. This chain uses TRBV20-1 with TRBJ2-7, with TRBD1 matching 9 bases. Germline V gene data show CDR1 as DFQATT and CDR2 as SNEGSKA (reference sequence). The CDR3 has 14 amino acids. Trimming cost V 3 bases and J 5 bases; bases outside gene matches: 8. The DNA for the CDR3 is TGCAGTGCTAGGAAACCGGGACAGGGCAACGAGCAGTACTTC. Translated: CSARKPGQGNEQYF.

This CDR3 reads CSARDRGQSNEKLFF. The CDR3 bases are TGCAGTGCTAGAGATCGGGGACAGAGTAATGAAAAACTGTTTTTT. The V gene is TRBV20-1, the J gene TRBJ1-4; TRBD1 matches 7 bases. Germline assignment: CDR1 DFQATT and CDR2 SNEGSKA (reference sequence). The CDR3 has 15 amino acids. With V trimmed by 0 bases and J by 4 bases, 5 bases remained unmatched.

The chain carries TRBV10-3 and TRBJ2-7; D is undetermined. The V and J ends lost 10 bases and 1 base respectively, with 11 bases between them. The CDR3 is made up of 12 amino acids. In germline, CDR1 is ENHRY, CDR2 SYGVKD. The CDR3 coding sequence is TGTGCCACTTCTATGTTTTCCTACGAGCAGTACTTC. Encoded protein: CATSMFSYEQYF.

This clonotype has a count of ten or more. The V and J genes are TRBV7-9 and TRBJ1-5; D is unclear. Trimming removed 5 bases from V and 5 bases from J, with 7 bases in between. The CDR3 spans 12 residues. CDR1 is SEHNR and CDR2 is FQNEAQ in the germline V gene (reference sequence). The CDR3 loop reads CASSPGDQPQHF. For the CDR3, the DNA is TGTGCCAGCAGCCCGGGAGATCAGCCCCAGCATTTT.

This clonotype was counted ten times or more. This chain uses TRBV7-2 with TRBJ1-1, with 7 bases aligning to TRBD1. The CDR3 sequence is 12 residues long. In germline, CDR1 is SGHTA, CDR2 FQGNSA. Trimming took 4 bases from V and 10 from J; bases not matched to a gene: 6. CDR3 in DNA: TGTGCCAGCAGCTCGGACAGGATGATAGCTTTCTTT. Translated, it gives CASSSDRMIAFF. Combining the CDR3 with reference TRBV7-2 and TRBJ1-1 gives the whole variable domain GAGVSQSPSNKVTEKGKDVELRCDPISGHTALYWYRQSLGQGLEFLIYFQGNSAPDKSGLPSDRFSAERTGGSVSTLTIQRTQQEDSAVYLCASSSDRMIAFFGQGTRLTVV.

CDR3 bases: TGTGCCAGTAAGGATACGAGGGACACCGGGGAGCTGTTTTTT. Amino acids: CASKDTRDTGELFF. The chain recombines TRBV19 with TRBJ2-2, with D possibly matching TRBD2 (5 bases). Trimming shortened V by 7 bases and J by 3 bases, and 12 bases separated the two germline ends. The CDR3 sequence is 14 residues long. Per the germline V gene, CDR1 is LNHDA and CDR2 is SQIVND (reference sequence). The complete variable domain, with remaining parts taken from reference TRBV19 and TRBJ2-2, reads DGGITQSPKYLFRKEGQNVTLSCEQNLNHDAMYWYRQDPGQGLRLIYYSQIVNDFQKGDIAEGYSVSREKKESFPLTVTSAQKNPTAFYLCASKDTRDTGELFFGEGSRLTVL.

The rearrangement joins TRBV20-1 to TRBJ1-3; possible D gene TRBD1, 5 bases. This CDR3 contains 15 residues. The V and J ends lost 6 bases and 0 bases respectively, with 15 bases between them. CDR1 and CDR2 from the germline V gene are DFQATT and SNEGSKA (reference sequence). The CDR3 DNA reads TGCAGTGCCATGGGGGTTGGGGCCTCTGGAAACACCATATATTTT. This sequence encodes CSAMGVGASGNTIYF.

On this clonotype itself: A much larger clone lies one base from this, so it may be a read error. The rearrangement links TRBV29-1 to TRBJ2-2; tentatively, D is TRBD2 (6 bases). V lost 2 bases and J lost 1, with 8 bases in between. Germline CDR1 SQVTM, CDR2 ANQGSEA. The CDR3 is 14 amino acids. The CDR3 DNA reads as TGCAGCGTTGAAACGCGGGGGAACACCGGGGAGCTGTTTTTT. Amino acids: CSVETRGNTGELFF.

The table lists this clonotype with many counts. The chain joins TRBV7-9 to TRBJ2-7, with 11 nucleotides matching TRBD1. CDR3 length equals 14 residues. Germline CDR1 SEHNR, CDR2 FQNEAQ (reference sequence). J gave up 4 bases and V 5 bases, and 4 bases lay outside the gene matches. CDR3 sequence: CASSPGQGEYEQYF. The DNA for the CDR3 is TGTGCCAGCAGCCCGGGACAGGGGGAATACGAGCAGTACTTC.

This sequence joins TRBV2 and TRBJ1-5; a weak D match, TRBD1 (6 bases). V gave up 5 bases and J gave up 5 bases, with 13 bases separating them. Looked up from germline, CDR1 is SNHLY and CDR2 is FYNNEI. The CDR3 consists of 14 residues. This CDR3 is CASSFRDMDQPQHF. The CDR3 coding sequence is TGTGCCAGCAGTTTTCGGGACATGGATCAGCCCCAGCATTTT.

On this clonotype: A junction boundary mismatches the germline segment, possibly from a read error. This chain joins TRBV25-1 and TRBJ2-7; D is unresolved. The CDR3 consists of 12 residues. Germline V gives CDR1 MGHDK, CDR2 SYGVNS. The CDR3 DNA is TGTGCCAGCAGCTTAGCCCCTCGCGAGAAGTACTTC. This encodes CASSLAPREKYF.

The genes are TRBV27 and TRBJ1-3, with D possibly TRBD1 on 5 matching bases. The CDR3 is 12 amino acids. V shed 11 bases and J shed 4 bases, with 12 bases lying between them. Germline-derived CDR1 and CDR2 are MNHEY and SMNVEV (reference sequence). The CDR3 region has the DNA TGTGCCCTAGGCAGGGAGGGAAACACCATATATTTT. It yields the protein CALGREGNTIYF.

This clonotype was recorded a few times. This chain links TRBV29-1 with TRBJ2-2, with D possibly matching TRBD2 (5 bases). Between the trimmed V and J ends, which lost 2 bases and 3 bases, there was a span of 10 bases. From germline, CDR1 is SQVTM and CDR2 ANQGSEA. CDR3 length equals 14 residues. This CDR3 is CSVEPGIHTGELFF. The CDR3 nucleotides read TGCAGCGTTGAACCCGGGATTCACACCGGGGAGCTGTTTTTT.

This clonotype was observed a handful of times. This chain connects TRBV19 to TRBJ1-1; weak D call: TRBD1 (6 bases). The length of the CDR3 is 15 residues. V lost 8 bases to trimming and J lost 1 base, with 17 bases between them. Germline V lookup: CDR1 LNHDA, CDR2 SQIVND (reference sequence). CDR3 DNA: TGTGCCAGTCCACCTCTCCCGGGACAGAACACTGAAGCTTTCTTT. As protein: CASPPLPGQNTEAFF.

The V call is TRBV15, the J call TRBJ2-7, with 7 positions matching TRBD2. The CDR3 is made up of 10 amino acids. J was trimmed by 6 bases and V by 10 bases; bases with no gene match: 3. The germline gives CDR1 LNHNV, CDR2 YYDKDF (reference sequence). The CDR3 reads CARRGIEQYF. The CDR3 coding sequence is TGTGCCAGGCGGGGGATCGAGCAGTACTTC.

This chain links TRBV2 with TRBJ1-6; D possibly corresponds to TRBD1 (6 bases). The CDR3 covers 14 residues. CDR1 and CDR2 (germline): SNHLY, FYNNEI. Trimming removed 7 bases from V and 8 bases from J, with 15 bases in between. For the CDR3, the DNA is TGTGCCAGCAAATTGCCAGGGGATTATTCACCCCTCCACTTT. It codes for CASKLPGDYSPLHF.

About this clonotype: Possible read error: a much larger clone is one base away. This chain uses TRBV7-2 with TRBJ2-5, with TRBD2 identical over 8 bases. The V gene's germline CDR1 is SGHTA and CDR2 FQGNSA. The CDR3 is 18 amino acids. With V trimmed by 1 base and J by 4 bases, 14 bases remained unmatched. CDR3 in DNA: TGTGCCAGCAGCTTAGGTTCTCGCGGGAGGCTTTTGAGAGAGACCCAGTACTTC. Translation gives CASSLGSRGRLLRETQYF.

This clonotype was detected a few times. This chain links TRBV2 with TRBJ2-5; possible D gene TRBD1, 5 bases. V gave up 5 bases and J gave up 2 bases, with 15 bases separating them. Germline CDR1 and CDR2: SNHLY and FYNNEI. The CDR3 is 15 amino acids. CDR3 sequence reads: CASSYSRQTQETQYF. The CDR3 DNA sequence: TGTGCCAGCAGTTACTCCCGACAGACACAAGAGACCCAGTACTTC.

The chain couples TRBV20-1 to TRBJ1-5; 9 nucleotides agree with TRBD1. The CDR3 consists of 17 residues. V shed 1 base, J shed 5 bases, and the junction held 12 bases outside the gene matches. CDR1 and CDR2 from the germline V gene are DFQATT and SNEGSKA (reference sequence). The CDR3 sequence is CSARAREKQGAYQPQHF. CDR3 DNA sequence: TGCAGTGCTAGAGCTAGGGAAAAACAGGGGGCGTATCAGCCCCAGCATTTT.

This clonotype was counted between two and nine times. This chain joins TRBV7-9 and TRBJ2-7; the D gene is possibly TRBD2 (6 bases). The CDR3 loop spans 14 amino acids. In germline, CDR1 is SEHNR, CDR2 FQNEAQ (reference sequence). V shed 3 bases and J shed 2 bases, with 11 bases lying between them. Here the CDR3 DNA reads TGTGCCAGCAGCTTGGACTACCCCCCCTACGAGCAGTACTTC. It encodes CASSLDYPPYEQYF. The whole variable domain, filled in from reference TRBV7-9 and TRBJ2-7, reads DTGVSQNPRHKITKRGQNVTFRCDPISEHNRLYWYRQTLGQGPEFLTYFQNEAQLEKSRLLSDRFSAERPKGSFSTLEIQRTEQGDSAMYLCASSLDYPPYEQYFGPGTRLTVT.

In this sample, this clonotype turned up a few times. The chain uses TRBV9 and TRBJ1-6; D not certain. This CDR3 has 15 amino acids. Germline assignment: CDR1 SGDLS and CDR2 YYNGEE. The ends were cut back, 4 bases at V and 0 bases at J, with 8 bases in the middle. The CDR3 here is CASSSTVSYNSPLHF. As DNA, the CDR3 is TGTGCCAGCAGCTCCACAGTCTCCTATAATTCACCCCTCCACTTT. The full variable domain, rest sourced from reference TRBV9 and TRBJ1-6, is DSGVTQTPKHLITATGQRVTLRCSPRSGDLSVYWYQQSLDQGLQFLIQYYNGEERAKGNILERFSAQQFPDLHSELNLSSLELGDSALYFCASSSTVSYNSPLHFGNGTRLTVT.

The chain is built from TRBV25-1 and TRBJ1-4; no clear D. Germline-derived CDR1 and CDR2 are MGHDK and SYGVNS. This CDR3 is built from 15 residues. The V and J ends lost 5 bases and 4 bases respectively, with 14 bases between them. Here the CDR3 DNA reads TGTGCCAGCAGTCCACCGACACTCTATAATGAAAAACTGTTTTTT. Amino acids: CASSPPTLYNEKLFF.

The chain recombines TRBV29-1 with TRBJ2-5; 10 bases map to TRBD1. The germline gives CDR1 SQVTM, CDR2 ANQGSEA. The ends lost 3 bases at V and 5 bases at J; junction bases unmatched: 21. The CDR3 runs 19 residues. The CDR3 DNA follows: TGCAGCGTTGACGTATACACTTACGCCGGGACAGGGGTGGTGGAGACCCAGTACTTC. This codes for CSVDVYTYAGTGVVETQYF.

This clonotype has just a few counts. The chain couples TRBV12-3 or TRBV12-4 to TRBJ2-5; TRBD2 matches 12 bases. This CDR3 contains 16 residues. V shed 3 bases and J 4 bases; nucleotides not matched to a gene: 6. This CDR3 reads CASSFSGLAGRETQYF. The CDR3 DNA follows: TGTGCCAGCAGTTTCTCTGGACTAGCGGGAAGAGAGACCCAGTACTTC.

Many counts were recorded for this clonotype. J is TRBJ1-1 and V is TRBV7-2; 10 bases are shared with TRBD1. The CDR3 runs 15 residues. Unmatched junction bases numbered 7, after V lost 3 bases and J lost 6 bases. Germline values: CDR1 SGHTA, CDR2 FQGNSA. Here the CDR3 DNA reads TGTGCCAGCAGCTTGGACGGGACAGGGGTCGCTGAAGCTTTCTTT. Translated: CASSLDGTGVAEAFF.

The chain has TRBV10-3 and TRBJ1-6; D might be TRBD1 (6 bases). V lost 2 bases to trimming and J lost 7 bases, with 15 bases between them. The V gene's germline CDR1 is ENHRY and CDR2 SYGVKD. CDR3 length equals 16 residues. CDR3 nucleotides: TGTGCCATCAGTGAGGAGGCGAGGCAGGGGAATTCACCCCTCCACTTT. Amino acid sequence: CAISEEARQGNSPLHF.

This clonotype has at least ten counts. The chain has TRBV12-3 or TRBV12-4 and TRBJ2-5, with 7 bases identical to TRBD1. This CDR3 region has 14 residues. J gave up 5 bases and V 6 bases, and 9 bases lay outside the gene matches. The CDR3 here is CASRHDRVGETQYF. In DNA form, the CDR3 reads TGTGCCAGCAGACACGACAGGGTTGGGGAGACCCAGTACTTC.